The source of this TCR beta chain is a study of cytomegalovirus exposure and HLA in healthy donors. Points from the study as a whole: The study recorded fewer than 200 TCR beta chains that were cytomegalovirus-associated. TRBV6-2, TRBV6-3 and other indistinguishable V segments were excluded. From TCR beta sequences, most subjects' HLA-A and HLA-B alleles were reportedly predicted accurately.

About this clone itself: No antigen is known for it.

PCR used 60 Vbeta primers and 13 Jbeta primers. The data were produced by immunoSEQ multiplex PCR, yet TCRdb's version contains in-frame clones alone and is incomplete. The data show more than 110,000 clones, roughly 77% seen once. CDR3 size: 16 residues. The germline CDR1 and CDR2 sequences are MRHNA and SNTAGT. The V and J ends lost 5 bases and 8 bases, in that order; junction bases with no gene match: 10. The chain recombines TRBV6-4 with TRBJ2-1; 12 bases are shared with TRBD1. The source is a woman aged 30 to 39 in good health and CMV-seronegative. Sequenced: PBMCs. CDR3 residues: CASSNVPGQGADEQFF. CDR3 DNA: TGTGCCAGCAGTAACGTTCCGGGACAGGGGGCCGATGAGCAGTTCTTC.